Following are 6 T cell receptor beta chains from one sample sequenced in a study of blood T cell repertoires in COVID-19. Measured with immunoSEQ multiplex PCR; TCRdb has only the in-frame clones, and not every one. The sample lists some 190,000 clones, nearly 90% occurring once. Sample: PBMCs or T cells enriched from blood (not recorded which). The receptors originated from a woman in her thirties or forties with acute COVID-19.

V usage is TRBV19 and J usage is TRBJ1-2, with 9 bases identical to TRBD1. V lost 6 bases to trimming and J lost 6 bases; unmatched junction nucleotides: 8. Germline V gene lookup returns CDR1 LNHDA and CDR2 SQIVND (reference sequence). The CDR3 runs to 14 residues. The CDR3 loop reads CASSPGTGTDGYTF. The DNA of the CDR3 is TGTGCCAGTAGCCCCGGGACAGGGACTGATGGCTACACCTTC.

In nucleotides, the CDR3 is TGTGCCAGCACCTGGGAGGGGCTGGCAGATACGCAGTATTTT. Amino acid sequence: CASTWEGLADTQYF. This chain connects TRBV7-2 to TRBJ2-3, with 7 bases matching TRBD2. Germline CDR1 reads SGHTA; CDR2 reads FQGNSA. The CDR3 is 14 amino acids. With V trimmed by 7 bases and J by 4 bases, 8 bases remained unmatched.

The chain combines TRBV2 with TRBJ2-3; a weak D match, TRBD1 (5 bases). Germline assignment: CDR1 SNHLY and CDR2 FYNNEI. This CDR3 contains 15 residues. Trimming took off 5 bases at V and 0 bases at J, with 12 bases between the two ends. The CDR3 loop is CASSSGYPSTDTQYF. Written as DNA, the CDR3 is TGTGCCAGCAGTTCAGGGTACCCTAGCACAGATACGCAGTATTTT.

The J gene is TRBJ2-7, the V gene TRBV19, with 10 positions matching TRBD2. V shed 5 bases, J shed 5 bases, and the junction held 3 bases outside the gene matches. The CDR3 covers 13 residues. Germline loops: CDR1 LNHDA, CDR2 SQIVND (reference sequence). The CDR3 sequence is CASSLGLANEQYF. The CDR3 DNA follows: TGTGCCAGTAGTTTGGGACTAGCGAACGAGCAGTACTTC.

This chain links TRBV9 with TRBJ2-3, with TRBD1 identical over 12 bases. The J segment lost 6 bases and the V segment lost 3 bases, leaving 8 bases of the junction unmatched. From germline, CDR1 is SGDLS and CDR2 YYNGEE. The CDR3 has 16 residues. DNA for the CDR3: TGTGCCAGCAGCGCCCGCGGGGACAGGGGGCTGGATACGCAGTATTTT. The encoded protein is CASSARGDRGLDTQYF. Full variable domain (missing parts from reference TRBV9 and TRBJ2-3): DSGVTQTPKHLITATGQRVTLRCSPRSGDLSVYWYQQSLDQGLQFLIQYYNGEERAKGNILERFSAQQFPDLHSELNLSSLELGDSALYFCASSARGDRGLDTQYFGPGTRLTVL.

The chain joins TRBV11-3 to TRBJ2-7, with unresolved D. The V gene's germline CDR1 is SGHNT and CDR2 YENEEA. CDR3 length: 13 residues. Trimming cost V 1 base and J 1 base, with 5 bases left between them. CDR3 residues: CASSLVMSYEQYF. CDR3 coding DNA: TGTGCCAGCAGCTTAGTTATGTCCTACGAGCAGTACTTC.